The rows below give T cell receptor beta chains drawn from one sample of a study of T-cell reconstitution after alpha-beta-depleted transplantation in children. Using its own MiXCR run on the PCR reads, TCRdb lists one record per CDR3 protein. The top ten clones hold less than 30% of a sample with around 420,000 distinct CDR3 sequences, around 15% of them seen once. Source: PBMCs, mostly from graft donor cells, taken 360 days after TCRalphabeta/CD19-depleted stem cell transplant. Receptors were obtained from a boy in the first two years of life who had a stem cell transplant for Wiskott-Aldrich syndrome, so the T cells may come from the graft donor. CDR3s include the opening cysteine and the closing phenylalanine or tryptophan. The order of the fields is D gene, clone size, V gene, J gene, CDR3 protein, CDR3 DNA. D genes are given only for firm matches. Expanded clones are given a class, and other clones once, few, many or no size at all.

D: -
size: -
V: TRBV12-3/TRBV12-4
J: TRBJ1-4
CDR3: CASSLVGPRKLFF
DNA: TGTGCCAGCAGTTTGGTGGGACCGAGAAAACTGTTTTTT

D: -
size: -
V: TRBV29-1
J: TRBJ2-2
CDR3: CSVEPNTGELFF
DNA: TGCAGCGTTGAACCCAACACCGGGGAGCTGTTTTTT

D: TRBD2
size: -
V: TRBV20-1
J: TRBJ2-1
CDR3: CSATQGLAVLRSYNEQFF
DNA: TGCAGTGCTACTCAAGGACTAGCGGTCTTACGCTCCTACAATGAGCAGTTCTTC

D: -
size: -
V: TRBV29-1
J: TRBJ2-4
CDR3: CSVEWGGRNIQYF
DNA: TGCAGCGTTGAATGGGGGGGCAGAAACATTCAGTACTTC

D: -
size: -
V: TRBV6-5
J: TRBJ1-2
CDR3: CASSWYGGGGYTF
DNA: TGTGCCAGCAGTTGGTACGGTGGGGGCGGCTACACCTTC

D: -
size: few
V: TRBV20-1
J: TRBJ2-1
CDR3: CSARDGERGYNEQFF
DNA: TGCAGTGCTAGAGATGGCGAGAGGGGATACAATGAGCAGTTCTTC

D: -
size: -
V: TRBV7-8
J: TRBJ2-5
CDR3: CASSRQNYQETQYF
DNA: TGTGCCAGCAGCAGACAGAACTACCAAGAGACCCAGTACTTC

D: -
size: -
V: TRBV10-1
J: TRBJ2-1
CDR3: CASSGARRSSYNEQFF
DNA: TGCGCCAGCAGTGGGGCACGCCGAAGCTCCTACAATGAGCAGTTCTTC

D: TRBD2
size: many
V: TRBV5-1
J: TRBJ2-7
CDR3: CASSPGLAASYEQYF
DNA: TGTGCCAGCAGCCCAGGACTAGCGGCCTCCTACGAGCAGTACTTC

D: -
size: -
V: TRBV20-1
J: TRBJ2-5
CDR3: CSARPDRETQYF
DNA: TGCAGTGCTAGACCGGACCGGGAGACCCAGTACTTC

D: -
size: few
V: TRBV5-1
J: TRBJ2-1
CDR3: CASSLVGPDEVYNEQFF
DNA: TGCGCCAGCAGCTTGGTGGGGCCGGATGAGGTATACAATGAGCAGTTCTTC

D: -
size: few
V: TRBV7-9
J: TRBJ2-5
CDR3: CASSLRLDREETQYF
DNA: TGTGCCAGCAGCTTACGACTAGACAGGGAAGAGACCCAGTACTTC

D: -
size: -
V: TRBV7-9
J: TRBJ1-2
CDR3: CASLGVGYGYTF
DNA: TGTGCCAGCTTAGGGGTTGGCTATGGCTACACCTTC

D: -
size: few
V: TRBV9
J: TRBJ2-2
CDR3: CASSVEGTGELFF
DNA: TGTGCCAGCAGCGTAGAGGGCACCGGGGAGCTGTTTTTT

D: TRBD2
size: -
V: TRBV3-1
J: TRBJ2-4
CDR3: CASSQGTSGGGLAKNIQYF
DNA: TGTGCCAGCAGCCAAGGAACTAGCGGGGGGGGTTTAGCCAAAAACATTCAGTACTTC

D: -
size: -
V: TRBV20-1
J: TRBJ2-5
CDR3: CSARLWGTQYF
DNA: TGCAGTGCCCGCCTATGGGGGACCCAGTACTTC

D: -
size: -
V: TRBV19
J: TRBJ2-7
CDR3: CASSITGRNGYEQYF
DNA: TGTGCCAGTAGTATTACGGGTAGGAACGGCTACGAGCAGTACTTC

D: -
size: -
V: TRBV10-3
J: TRBJ2-3
CDR3: CAIKGGGDTQYF
DNA: TGTGCCATCAAAGGGGGTGGAGATACGCAGTATTTT

D: TRBD1
size: -
V: TRBV20-1
J: TRBJ2-7
CDR3: CSARGTGSGYEQYF
DNA: TGCAGTGCTAGAGGGACAGGTTCGGGCTACGAGCAGTACTTC

D: TRBD1
size: many
V: TRBV6-1
J: TRBJ1-5
CDR3: CASTLDRAGNQPQHF
DNA: TGTGCCAGCACCTTGGACAGGGCCGGCAATCAGCCCCAGCATTTT

D: -
size: few
V: TRBV13
J: TRBJ2-5
CDR3: CASSLVNQETQYF
DNA: TGTGCCAGCAGCTTAGTCAACCAAGAGACCCAGTACTTC

D: -
size: -
V: TRBV7-6
J: TRBJ2-5
CDR3: CASSLGHPSRTLYF
DNA: TGTGCCAGCAGCTTGGGACACCCTAGCCGGACCCTGTACTTC

D: -
size: few
V: TRBV20-1
J: TRBJ2-3
CDR3: CSASPPGDTQYF
DNA: TGCAGTGCTAGCCCCCCGGGAGATACGCAGTATTTT

D: -
size: -
V: TRBV7-8
J: TRBJ2-1
CDR3: CASSHGSGPRNEQFF
DNA: TGTGCCAGCAGCCACGGGTCGGGACCGCGCAATGAGCAGTTCTTC

D: TRBD2
size: few
V: TRBV12-3/TRBV12-4
J: TRBJ2-5
CDR3: CASSFSGGRRETQYF
DNA: TGTGCCAGCAGTTTTAGCGGGGGCAGGCGAGAGACCCAGTACTTC

D: -
size: -
V: TRBV4-3
J: TRBJ2-7
CDR3: CASSQDLARSSYEQYF
DNA: TGCGCCAGCAGCCAAGATCTCGCCAGGAGCTCCTACGAGCAGTACTTC

D: -
size: few
V: TRBV5-6
J: TRBJ1-1
CDR3: CASSSTGMGMNTEAFF
DNA: TGTGCCAGCAGCTCTACAGGGATGGGGATGAACACTGAAGCTTTCTTT

D: TRBD1
size: -
V: TRBV2
J: TRBJ2-1
CDR3: CTRSLTPSGGAYNEQFF
DNA: TGTACCCGCAGTTTAACCCCCTCAGGGGGAGCCTACAATGAGCAGTTCTTC

D: TRBD1
size: -
V: TRBV4-1
J: TRBJ2-5
CDR3: CASSQDNRGRSETQYF
DNA: TGCGCCAGCAGCCAAGATAACAGGGGGCGCTCGGAGACCCAGTACTTC

D: -
size: few
V: TRBV24-1
J: TRBJ2-2
CDR3: CATSATGKNTGELFF
DNA: TGTGCCACCAGTGCCACAGGGAAAAACACCGGGGAGCTGTTTTTT

D: -
size: -
V: TRBV27
J: TRBJ2-3
CDR3: CASRAEAEPADTQYF
DNA: TGTGCCAGCAGGGCTGAAGCGGAGCCAGCAGATACGCAGTATTTT

D: TRBD2
size: -
V: TRBV5-1
J: TRBJ2-7
CDR3: CASSLAGLAGVREQYF
DNA: TGCGCCAGCAGCTTGGCTGGACTAGCGGGAGTACGCGAGCAGTACTTC

D: -
size: few
V: TRBV12-3/TRBV12-4
J: TRBJ2-7
CDR3: CASSLGGRVRYEQYF
DNA: TGTGCCAGCAGTTTAGGTGGGCGGGTCCGCTACGAGCAGTACTTC

D: TRBD2
size: -
V: TRBV7-2
J: TRBJ2-3
CDR3: CASRPSGRDADTQYF
DNA: TGTGCCAGCAGACCTAGCGGGAGGGACGCAGATACGCAGTATTTT

D: -
size: few
V: TRBV28
J: TRBJ1-2
CDR3: CASSFNFYGYTF
DNA: TGTGCCAGCAGTTTCAATTTCTATGGCTACACCTTC

D: -
size: -
V: TRBV12-3/TRBV12-4
J: TRBJ1-5
CDR3: CASTRDLSNQPQHF
DNA: TGTGCCAGCACCCGGGACCTTAGCAATCAGCCCCAGCATTTT

D: TRBD1
size: few
V: TRBV10-3
J: TRBJ2-1
CDR3: CAISEYGRGPYNEQFF
DNA: TGTGCCATCAGTGAGTATGGCAGGGGGCCCTACAATGAGCAGTTCTTC

D: -
size: -
V: TRBV20-1
J: TRBJ1-1
CDR3: CSARSRTEAFF
DNA: TGCAGTGCTAGAAGTCGGACTGAAGCTTTCTTT

D: TRBD1
size: -
V: TRBV6-5
J: TRBJ2-7
CDR3: CASSFLGQGPYEQYF
DNA: TGTGCCAGCAGTTTTCTCGGACAGGGCCCATACGAGCAGTACTTC

D: TRBD1
size: -
V: TRBV12-3/TRBV12-4
J: TRBJ2-7
CDR3: CASGGGQGYEQYF
DNA: TGTGCCAGCGGGGGGGGACAGGGGTACGAGCAGTACTTC

D: -
size: -
V: TRBV20-1
J: TRBJ1-4
CDR3: CSARKGGHEREKLFF
DNA: TGCAGTGCTAGAAAAGGGGGTCACGAACGAGAAAAACTGTTTTTT

D: -
size: few
V: TRBV3-1
J: TRBJ2-1
CDR3: CASSRDSRGDEQFF
DNA: TGTGCCAGCAGCCGGGACTCCCGTGGCGATGAGCAGTTCTTC

D: TRBD1
size: few
V: TRBV11-2
J: TRBJ2-7
CDR3: CASSSGPGTGTYEQYF
DNA: TGTGCCAGCAGCTCTGGACCCGGGACAGGGACCTACGAGCAGTACTTC

D: TRBD1
size: -
V: TRBV7-9
J: TRBJ1-5
CDR3: CASSLGDREDQPQHF
DNA: TGTGCCAGCAGCTTAGGGGACAGGGAGGATCAGCCCCAGCATTTT

D: -
size: -
V: TRBV30
J: TRBJ2-1
CDR3: CAWSPYPPKDLKQFF
DNA: TGTGCCTGGAGTCCCTACCCCCCGAAGGACCTAAAGCAGTTCTTC

D: -
size: -
V: TRBV4-1
J: TRBJ1-1
CDR3: CASSRLGFGTEAFF
DNA: TGCGCCAGCAGCCGATTAGGGTTTGGTACTGAAGCTTTCTTT

D: -
size: -
V: TRBV3-1
J: TRBJ2-5
CDR3: CASSHQNRPRETQYF
DNA: TGTGCCAGCAGCCACCAAAACCGGCCCCGGGAGACCCAGTACTTC

D: -
size: -
V: TRBV27
J: TRBJ2-5
CDR3: CASSLRGRARETQYF
DNA: TGTGCCAGCAGTTTAAGGGGGAGGGCTCGGGAGACCCAGTACTTC

D: -
size: -
V: TRBV20-1
J: TRBJ1-2
CDR3: CSASLHDLNYGYTF
DNA: TGCAGTGCTAGCCTACATGATCTTAACTATGGCTACACCTTC

D: TRBD2
size: -
V: TRBV6-5
J: TRBJ2-5
CDR3: CASSYSGSGTGRAQYF
DNA: TGTGCCAGCAGTTACTCGGGTAGCGGGACGGGAAGGGCCCAGTACTTC

D: -
size: once
V: TRBV4-1
J: TRBJ2-1
CDR3: CASSNFRDSKQFF
DNA: TGCGCCAGCAGCAACTTCCGGGACTCAAAGCAGTTCTTC

D: -
size: few
V: TRBV2
J: TRBJ2-4
CDR3: CASSLPTPLAKNIQYF
DNA: TGTGCCAGCAGTCTGCCGACCCCTTTAGCCAAAAACATTCAGTACTTC

D: TRBD1
size: -
V: TRBV4-3
J: TRBJ2-4
CDR3: CASSQGTGNIQYF
DNA: TGCGCCAGCAGCCAAGGGACAGGGAACATTCAGTACTTC

D: -
size: -
V: TRBV7-8
J: TRBJ2-1
CDR3: CASSLKAGRASEQFF
DNA: TGTGCCAGCAGCTTAAAAGCAGGGCGGGCGAGTGAGCAGTTCTTC

D: -
size: many
V: TRBV7-9
J: TRBJ1-2
CDR3: CASSPSGLFRNYGYTF
DNA: TGTGCCAGCAGCCCGTCGGGACTCTTCCGGAACTATGGCTACACCTTC

D: -
size: few
V: TRBV7-9
J: TRBJ2-2
CDR3: CASSLEWDGPTGELFF
DNA: TGTGCCAGCAGCTTAGAGTGGGACGGACCCACCGGGGAGCTGTTTTTT

D: -
size: many
V: TRBV12-3/TRBV12-4
J: TRBJ2-2
CDR3: CASSLGLATGELFF
DNA: TGTGCCAGCAGTTTAGGCCTAGCCACCGGGGAGCTGTTTTTT